This TCR beta chain was sequenced in a study of cytomegalovirus exposure and HLA in healthy donors (dated by TCRdb to 2016 to 2017). Study-wide context: An earlier analysis of several hundred of the donors reported about 260 Gb of sequence data and 117 million unique TCR beta sequences obtained from some 200 million T cells. Approximately 330 gigabases of sequencing data and around 80 million unique TCR sequences made up an early release that covered fewer than 650 HLA-typed donors. The genetic ancestry cluster associated with self-reported Caucasian donors included over 80% of the approximately 410 genotyped donors. The study aimed to test whether cataloging public T cell receptors could reveal signatures of past pathogen exposure. Using immunosequencing, the study profiled T cell repertoires from some 670 subjects and related those repertoires to cytomegalovirus serostatus. In addition to the first cohort of 666 subjects, a separate validation cohort of approximately 120 different subjects was used. The study combined high-throughput TCR immunosequencing, statistical association of individual TCRs with disease status, and machine learning to predict cytomegalovirus infection status. A later analysis re-examined previously published TCR beta repertoires from several hundred donors and added high-resolution HLA genotyping to investigate patterns of TCR occurrence. In the later analysis, no new phenotypic data were used to find candidate immune exposures; instead, reliance was placed on TCR beta sequences and their occurrence across donors. An earlier analysis of 587 of the donors used high-throughput TCR beta sequencing to judge whether each TCR beta V gene segment behaved as functional or pseudogenic. Donor age, sex, ethnicity and CMV serostatus were compiled together with the repertoire data. A later genetic analysis took genome-wide SNP genotypes for about 65% of the roughly 670 donors and used that subset as a discovery cohort. All discovery cohort repertoires had been generated using a single sequencing platform. Class I and class II HLA loci were covered by the typing at four-digit resolution. The number of donors typed differed by locus, with roughly 620-630 for A, B, C, DRB1 and DQB1, about 500 for DQA1, 600 to 610 for DPA1, and under 490 for DPB1. Roughly five DR-DQ haplotypes were handled as single units for association and clustering because linkage in the cohort was strong. On average, roughly 250,000 unique TCR beta nucleotide sequences were sequenced per donor among more than 350 genotyped donors of the cohort, with roughly 19% of those sequences being non-productive. The study at large found these results: Because counts were too low, roughly 18 rarely observed V segments, including chromosome 9 orphons, were left out of the earlier analysis of approximately 580 of the donors. Presence/absence analyses assumed roughly uniform sequencing depth across donors, an assumption that may not hold. It was suggested by the authors that the approach could potentially be generalized to other disease states and immunological phenotypes. In a later analysis, several top co-occurrence clusters were reported to appear linked to parvovirus B19, influenza, CMV and Epstein-Barr virus. A later genetic analysis reported fewer N-insertions in productive TCRs among donors in an Asian-associated ancestry cluster than the 666-donor mean. Because HLA typing was unavailable for some donors at each locus, only the typed subset was used in association tests. Correlated functional status among segregating V segments might be attributable to linkage disequilibrium, but an unknown experimental factor could not be ruled out. The cohort was sequenced for TCR beta chains only, and without alpha or paired-chain data the features that could be detected were limited. An association between a missense DCLRE1C variant and V-gene and J-gene trimming of TCR beta chains was found in a later genetic analysis and replicated in an independent cohort. Most CMV-associated TCR beta chains appeared to be HLA-restricted in a later analysis, and the HLA associations seemed to be driven largely by CMV exposure. A later analysis associated some 17,000 TCR beta sequences with specific HLA alleles at a false discovery rate of 0.05. Three of the identified cytomegalovirus-associated TCR beta chains were confirmed in vitro to be specific for cytomegalovirus antigens. In an earlier analysis of 587 of the donors, most TCR beta V segments were observed in productive rearrangements about 87% or about 30% of the time, broadly matching IMGT annotations. For the cohort, immune exposure information was limited to CMV serostatus. The classifier was reported to diagnose cytomegalovirus status with high specificity and sensitivity in both the original cohort and the validation cohort. Because the 87-base-pair reads could not distinguish some IMGT-functional V segments, including TRBV6-2 and TRBV6-3, those segments were excluded. A further reported finding was that TCR beta sequences accurately predicted the HLA-A and HLA-B alleles for most subjects in the first cohort. In a later analysis, TCR association rates were found to vary across HLA loci, with the most associated TCRs seen for DRB1 alleles and the fewest for HLA-C alleles. Most TCR sequences were observed very rarely across donors, whereas some public TCRs were present in many individuals. When HLA alleles, especially DR and DQ, strongly co-occurred, attributing TCR associations to individual alleles was difficult. Compared with equally common non-associated chains, HLA-associated TCR beta chains in a later analysis were more clonally expanded and had lower generation probabilities. A total of about 180 TCR beta chains were listed by the study as associated with cytomegalovirus. The sequencing pipeline was judged likely to have produced a cluster of highly shared sequence variants as a technical artifact.

About this clone: Its cognate antigen has yet to be identified.

The cohort was made up of 500 to 850 healthy bone marrow donors. At the time of sampling, every cohort member was nominally healthy, though immune exposures that went unrecorded were likely present. The donor was CMV seronegative and was included in the group of several hundred seronegative cohort members. Each donor provided a peripheral blood sample, and peripheral blood mononuclear cells were used for TCR beta sequencing. The Qiagen DNeasy Blood Extraction Kit was used to extract genomic DNA from the blood cell samples. To prepare the library, the immunoSEQ multiplex PCR assay was applied. The multiplex PCR relied on a mix of 60 forward primers for TCR Vbeta segments and 13 reverse primers for TCR Jbeta segments. The CDR3 region of rearranged TCR beta genes was amplified from genomic DNA by a multiplex PCR assay. On the Illumina HiSeq System, the amplified TCR beta libraries were sequenced as 87-base-pair reads. On the study's bioinformatics: A later analysis counted about 80 million unique TCR beta chains across the 650 to 700 repertoires, and 10 million to 12 million of these chains were shared by at least two donors. Raw reads were error-corrected and collapsed into unique sequences by a nearest-neighbor algorithm in which closely related sequences were merged to remove PCR and sequencing errors. V, D and J gene segments were assigned by aligning CDR3 sequences to IMGT reference sequences. Each retained sequence needed at least a six-nucleotide match to both a V gene segment and a J gene segment. Rearrangements were called productive when the CDR3 lacked stop codons and stayed in frame with V and J; all others were non-productive. CDR3 was defined according to IMGT convention as the region running from the second conserved V-encoded cysteine to the conserved J-encoded phenylalanine. In an earlier analysis of around 570 of the donors, sequences lacking an unambiguous match to a single V gene segment were excluded. An earlier analysis of a few hundred of the donors called V segments functional above 56.7% productive rearrangements and segregating when the between-donor standard deviation exceeded 5%. To diagnose cytomegalovirus status from the catalog of TCR beta chain sequences, a statistical classification framework was built. V and J gene assignment, in a later analysis, came from comparing TCR nucleotide sequences with IMGT/GENE-DB human TR gene sequences. In a later analysis, CDR3 sequences and most-parsimonious VDJ recombination scenarios were assigned using the TCRdist pipeline. In a later analysis, each TCR beta chain was defined by its CDR3 amino acid sequence together with its V-gene family, and reads lacking a unique V-gene family were excluded. A later analysis removed 592 highly shared, low-generation-probability nucleotide sequences to deal with suspected cross-contamination and a sequencing artifact. A later analysis calculated a clonal expansion index for each public chain from normalized within-repertoire ranks of inferred template counts. In a later analysis, generation probabilities were computed with a VDJ recombination model fitted to out-of-frame rearrangements, and the resulting probabilities were checked against IGoR. Hypergeometric tests were used in a later analysis to score TCR-TCR, TCR-HLA and TCR-CMV co-occurrence, with a repertoire-size bias correction applied to the TCR pairs. False discovery rates were estimated in a later analysis by permuting HLA or CMV assignments 20 times. A later analysis grouped co-occurring TCRs with DBSCAN, adding TCRdist sequence similarity when clustering within HLA-allele-positive subsets. Repertoires with fewer than 30,000 or more than 120,000 public chains, plus five repertoires with anomalous nucleotide sharing, were excluded from co-occurrence clustering. As stored in TCRdb, this immuneACCESS dataset retains in-frame rearrangements with V and J assigned. A fraction of the clones does not appear; measured against another copy, unresolved V genes explain less than half of the discrepancy, and the remainder lacks a known reason. V and J calls and clone size are given by that table; D and trimming were obtained from the DNA. The table for this sample lists some 41,000 clones. Over 3.5% of the sample comes from the top ten.

The germline V and J ends show losses of 4 bases and 3 bases respectively, and no gene match explains 3 bases of the junction. The germline V gene (reference sequence) gives CDR1 as SGHNT and CDR2 as YYREEE. Reading from cysteine to phenylalanine, the CDR3 counts 14 amino acids. Of the read, only the CDR3 DNA is kept; its 42 bases are in frame from base 1. The sequence links TRBV5-4 to TRBJ1-4; TRBD1 aligns with 7 central bases. This clonotype was sampled from a male donor in good health and CMV-seronegative. The specimen sequenced was PBMCs. The nucleotide sequence reads TGTGCCAGCAGCCCCGGGACAGCTAATGAAAAACTGTTTTTT. It is translated as CASSPGTANEKLFF.